Reported below is one TCR beta chain. Germline V CDR1 and CDR2: LGHNT, FRNRAP. The CDR3 consists of 16 residues. Trimming left V 0 bases short and J 4 bases short, with 15 bases between. The data are from a study of control samples from healthy donors and cancer patients. Only in-frame clones appear in the TCRdb table, and some are missing; sequencing was by immunoSEQ multiplex PCR. The sample has around 93,000 clones, just under 95% seen once; the top ten hold 3%. The chain employs TRBV12-5 and TRBJ1-2; weak D call: TRBD1 (5 bases). The receptor comes from a human donor in good health. The donor label of this sample is uncertain. The material sequenced was blood. CDR3: CASGLVLSPGLYGYTF. In DNA form, the CDR3 reads TGTGCTAGTGGTTTGGTCCTCTCGCCGGGACTCTATGGCTACACCTTC.